Following are 9 T cell receptor beta chains from one sample sequenced in a study of blood T cell repertoires in COVID-19. Produced via immunoSEQ multiplex PCR; TCRdb's table is partial and in-frame only. The sample has 150,000 to 200,000 clones; around four fifths are singletons. Sequenced sample: peripheral blood. These receptors were taken from a man in his forties or fifties who had recovered from COVID-19.

V is TRBV7-9 and J is TRBJ2-7, with TRBD1 as a possible D gene (6 bases). The germline V gene has CDR1 SEHNR and CDR2 FQNEAQ (reference sequence). The V gene lost 6 bases and the J gene lost 4 bases, with 16 bases spanning the gap. CDR3 length: 14 amino acids. The CDR3 reads CASSYDRRWYEQYF. The CDR3 coding sequence is TGTGCCAGCAGTTATGACAGGAGGTGGTACGAGCAGTACTTC.

The genes are TRBV5-1 and TRBJ2-3, with 13 bases fitting TRBD2. Looked up from germline, CDR1 is SGHRS and CDR2 is YFSETQ. The CDR3 length is 17 residues. The trim removed 4 bases at V and 0 bases at J, leaving 5 bases unmatched. As DNA, the CDR3 is TGCGCCAGCAGCCACGGGACTAGCGGGACTAGCACAGATACGCAGTATTTT. It codes for CASSHGTSGTSTDTQYF. Full variable domain (remainder filled in from reference TRBV5-1 and TRBJ2-3): KAGVTQTPRYLIKTRGQQVTLSCSPISGHRSVSWYQQTPGQGLQFLFEYFSETQRNKGNFPGRFSGRQFSNSRSEMNVSTLELGDSALYLCASSHGTSGTSTDTQYFGPGTRLTVL.

This clone was counted at least ten times. This chain links TRBV4-3 with TRBJ2-7; TRBD1 matches 9 bases. J was trimmed by 3 bases and V by 4 bases; bases with no gene match: 10. The CDR3 is made up of 16 amino acids. Germline CDR1 LGHNA, CDR2 YSLEER. The CDR3 loop reads CASSRDSGQGFYEQYF. The CDR3 DNA is TGCGCCAGCAGCCGAGATTCGGGACAGGGTTTCTACGAGCAGTACTTC.

V gene TRBV28 combines with J gene TRBJ2-7; tentative D call: TRBD1 (6 bases). In germline, CDR1 is MDHEN, CDR2 SYDVKM. The V end was cut by 7 bases, the J end by 5 bases, with 18 bases between. This CDR3 comprises 14 residues. This CDR3 is CASTLPGQADEQYF. The DNA of the CDR3 is TGTGCCAGCACCCTACCGGGACAAGCCGACGAGCAGTACTTC.

The chain has TRBV10-3 and TRBJ1-2; TRBD1 agrees at 9 bases. V dropped 0 bases and J dropped 4; count of bases not matched to a gene: 9. Per the germline V gene, CDR1 is ENHRY and CDR2 is SYGVKD. The CDR3 runs to 17 residues. The CDR3 region is CAISESTPGQGGYGYTF. CDR3 in DNA: TGTGCCATCAGTGAGTCTACTCCGGGACAGGGAGGCTATGGCTACACCTTC.

The chain uses TRBV4-1 and TRBJ2-7, with D hard to call. Looked up from germline, CDR1 is MGHRA and CDR2 is YSYEKL. There are 15 residues in the CDR3. Between the trimmed V and J ends, which lost 0 bases and 3 bases, there was a span of 12 bases. As DNA, the CDR3 is TGCGCCAGCAGCCAAGAAAAGAGCCGGAGCTACGAGCAGTACTTC. This translates into CASSQEKSRSYEQYF.

The genes are TRBV5-5 and TRBJ2-1; maybe TRBD2 (6 bases). The germline CDR1 and CDR2 sequences are SGHKS and YYEKEE (reference sequence). V was shortened by 4 bases and J by 1 base, with 15 bases between the two germline ends. The CDR3 is 16 amino acids. The CDR3, as DNA: TGTGCCAGCAGCCTGCTCGGGGAGGTGTCCTACAATGAGCAGTTCTTC. This translates into CASSLLGEVSYNEQFF.

The V call is TRBV24-1, the J call TRBJ2-2, with no clear D. From germline, CDR1 is KGHDR and CDR2 SFDVKD. The V end was cut by 5 bases, the J end by 4 bases, with 7 bases between. The CDR3 runs to 13 residues. CDR3 residues: CATSVPGTGELFF. In DNA, the CDR3 is TGTGCCACCAGTGTCCCAGGCACCGGGGAGCTGTTTTTT.

The chain links TRBV21-1 to TRBJ2-2; TRBD1, the table's D call, lacks a check against the DNA. TRBV21-1 constitutes a pseudogene. The CDR3 is 15 residues long. CDR3 residues: CASNNRQPGTGELFF. CDR3 in DNA: TGTGCCAGCAACAACAGACAGCCTGGCACCGGGGAGCTGTTTTTT.